Sequencing of this T cell receptor beta chain was carried out in a study of T cells after yellow fever vaccination. TCRdb reprocessed the 5' RACE reads via MiXCR and lists one record per CDR3 protein. The sample lists hundreds of thousands of distinct CDR3 sequences, 4.1% occurring once. This clonotype has more than one count but fewer than ten. The CDR3 consists of 15 residues. V was pared by 5 bases and J by 1 base, with 6 bases of the junction left unmatched. Sample: PBMCs, taken 5 days after the yellow fever booster vaccination. The receptor comes from a man aged 18 to 30 who received the YFV17D yellow fever vaccine. The chain combines TRBV12-3 or TRBV12-4 with TRBJ1-1; 8 positions agree with TRBD1. The CDR3 sequence: CASSAPGTGNTEAFF. CDR3 nucleotides: TGTGCCAGCAGTGCCCCCGGGACAGGGAACACTGAAGCTTTCTTT.